This is a list of T cell receptor beta chains from one sample in a study of shared clonotypes between healthy human individuals. Using immunoSEQ multiplex PCR, the repertoire was profiled, and TCRdb retains in-frame clones only, with some absent. The sample includes 300,000 or so clones, roughly 70% of them seen just once. Sequencing was performed on memory CD4+ T cells sorted from blood. All receptors derive from a young man in good health. CDR3s include the opening cysteine and the closing phenylalanine or tryptophan. D genes are given only for firm matches. Size values are once, few and many counts, or a class for expanded clones, and some rows have none.

TRBV7-8	NA	TRBJ2-7	NA	TGTGCCAGCAGCTTAGTGGCGGCCGACTCCTACGAGCAGTACTTC	CASSLVAADSYEQYF
TRBV11-2	NA	TRBJ2-3	many	TGTGCCAGCAGCTTAGGAGACTGGCTCCGCACAGATACGCAGTATTTT	CASSLGDWLRTDTQYF
TRBV4-1	NA	TRBJ2-5	NA	TGCGCCAGCAGCCAAGTGGGGCCAAAGAAGAAAGAGACCCAGTACTTC	CASSQVGPKKKETQYF
TRBV5-5	TRBD1	TRBJ2-5	once	TGTGCCAGCAGTCAGTCCCTCGGGACAGGACAAGAGACCCAGTACTTC	CASSQSLGTGQETQYF
TRBV15	NA	TRBJ2-1	NA	TGTGCCACCAGCAGAGATGTAGCGTCCTACAATGAGCAGTTCTTC	CATSRDVASYNEQFF
TRBV29-1	TRBD1	TRBJ1-1	NA	TGCAGCGTTGGGCGGGACAGAGTCACTGAAGCTTTCTTT	CSVGRDRVTEAFF
TRBV11-2	TRBD1	TRBJ2-5	NA	TGTGCCAGCAGCTTATTAAACAGGGGTGGCGAGACCCAGTACTTC	CASSLLNRGGETQYF
TRBV11-2	TRBD2	TRBJ2-1	NA	TGTGCCAGCAGCTTAGTGGCGGGAGGGGCTTGGGTGAGGGAGCAGTTCTTC	CASSLVAGGAWVREQFF
TRBV4-2	NA	TRBJ2-7	NA	TGTGCCAGCAGCCCAACTCGCGCAGGTTACGAGCAGTACTTC	CASSPTRAGYEQYF
TRBV5-1	NA	TRBJ2-2	NA	TGCGCCAGCAGTTCGCCACTGGACACCGGGGAGCTGTTTTTT	CASSSPLDTGELFF
TRBV29-1	NA	TRBJ2-7	NA	TGCAGCGTTGACAAGGGGTCTGACGAGCAGTACTTC	CSVDKGSDEQYF
TRBV7-3	NA	TRBJ2-3	NA	TGTGCCAGCAGCTTAACCGCCAGAACTAGCACAGATACGCAGTATTTT	CASSLTARTSTDTQYF
TRBV11-1	TRBD2	TRBJ2-7	NA	TGTGCCAGCAGCAAAACTAGCGGGACGACCTACGAGCAGTACTTC	CASSKTSGTTYEQYF
TRBV9	NA	TRBJ2-3	NA	TGTGCCAGCAGCGTACGGGCTGGGTCGGAGGATACGCAGTATTTT	CASSVRAGSEDTQYF
TRBV7-9	NA	TRBJ2-7	NA	TGTGCCAGCAGCTTGTACCAGGGTTACGAGCAGTACTTC	CASSLYQGYEQYF
TRBV28	NA	TRBJ2-7	once	TGTGCCAGCAGCCCCCCGGACGGGCACTACGAGCAGTACTTC	CASSPPDGHYEQYF
TRBV5-1	NA	TRBJ2-3	NA	TGCGCCAGCAGCTTGGGGGAGACAGATACGCAGTATTTT	CASSLGETDTQYF
TRBV30	NA	TRBJ1-4	NA	TGTGCCTGGAGTGTTCCTAGGGGAAGAGGCTATGAAAAACTGTTTTTT	CAWSVPRGRGYEKLFF
TRBV10-2	TRBD2	TRBJ2-2	NA	TGCGCCAGCAGTGTTATGCTAGCGGGAGGTATCGGGGAGCTGTTTTTT	CASSVMLAGGIGELFF
TRBV4-2	NA	TRBJ2-6	NA	TGTGCCAGCAGCGTTGGACAGCTCAACTCTGGGGCCAACGTCCTGACTTTC	CASSVGQLNSGANVLTF
TRBV5-5	NA	TRBJ2-3	NA	TGTGCCAGCACCCCCGTGGGCTATCCACAAGTGCATTTT	CASTPVGYPQVHF
TRBV11-2	TRBD2	TRBJ2-1	once	TGTGCCAGCAGCTCGGGCGGGAGGGCCAGGTCGGCCTACAATGAGCAGTTCTTC	CASSSGGRARSAYNEQFF
TRBV7-3	TRBD2	TRBJ2-3	NA	TGTGCCAGCAGCTGCTGGACTAGCGGAGATAACACAGATACGCAGTATTTT	CASSCWTSGDNTDTQYF
TRBV4-2	NA	TRBJ2-1	few	TGTGCCAGCAGCCAAGAGGGTGGGGCAGGTAACCACAATGAGCAGTTCTTC	CASSQEGGAGNHNEQFF
TRBV9	NA	TRBJ2-2	NA	TGTGCCAGCAGCGCGATTGACACCGGGGAGCTGTTTTTT	CASSAIDTGELFF
TRBV10-1	TRBD1	TRBJ1-5	once	TGCGCCAGCAGAACAACAGGGACAGGGGGTACTCAGCCCCAGCATTTT	CASRTTGTGGTQPQHF
TRBV6-1	TRBD1	TRBJ1-5	NA	TGTGCCAGCAGCCCCGGGACAGGAAGTAATCAGCCCCAGCATTTT	CASSPGTGSNQPQHF
TRBV18	NA	TRBJ1-2	NA	TGTGCCAGCTCCCTTCGGGACAATCCTGACTATGGCTACACCTTC	CASSLRDNPDYGYTF
TRBV7-2	TRBD2	TRBJ2-1	many	TGTGCCAGCAGAGAAACCGGGACTAGCTACAATGAGCAGTTCTTC	CASRETGTSYNEQFF
TRBV5-4	NA	TRBJ2-7	NA	TGTGCCAGCAGCTTGTTTCCAGGGGCGGAGCAGTACTTC	CASSLFPGAEQYF
TRBV28	TRBD1	TRBJ2-7	few	TGTGCCAGCAGTTTGTTAGAAGTTTGGGGACAGAAGAATGAGCAGTACTTC	CASSLLEVWGQKNEQYF
TRBV12-5	NA	TRBJ2-7	NA	TGTGCTAGTGGTCAAAAAAAACAGGGTAGCTACGAGCAGTACTTC	CASGQKKQGSYEQYF
TRBV4-1	NA	TRBJ1-2	many	TGCGCCAGCAGCCAAGTCCGGCAGGGTTCCGACTATGGCTACACCTTC	CASSQVRQGSDYGYTF
TRBV7-9	NA	TRBJ2-3	NA	TGTGCCAGCACACCCGACGCGGATACGCAGTATTTT	CASTPDADTQYF
TRBV28	NA	TRBJ2-7	NA	TGTGCCAGCAGTGGGGGGTCCTACGAGCAGTACTTC	CASSGGSYEQYF
TRBV19	NA	TRBJ2-7	many	TGTGCCAGTTCCCACAGGGGGGGAACCTACGAGCAGTACTTC	CASSHRGGTYEQYF
TRBV6-1	TRBD2	TRBJ2-1	NA	TGTGCCAGCAGCCTGCGGGAGGGGGGTGAGCAGTTCTTC	CASSLREGGEQFF
TRBV15	NA	TRBJ2-5	NA	TGTGCCACCAGCAGAGATCCCCGGACCGGGGAGACCCAGTACTTC	CATSRDPRTGETQYF
TRBV4-3	TRBD2	TRBJ2-7	NA	TGCGCCAGCAGCCAAGAGATCGGCGGGAGAGGGTCCTACGAGCAGTACTTC	CASSQEIGGRGSYEQYF
TRBV19	TRBD2	TRBJ2-7	many	TGTGCCAGTAGTATAGGTCCTTTGCGGGCTAGCGGGAGCGCCTACGAGCAGTACTTC	CASSIGPLRASGSAYEQYF
TRBV5-4	TRBD1	TRBJ1-3	NA	TGTGCCAGCAGCTTCCACAGGGGATCTGGAAACACCATATATTTT	CASSFHRGSGNTIYF
TRBV28	NA	TRBJ2-5	NA	TGTGCCAGCAGCCAGAACGACGTAACCCAAGAGACCCAGTACTTC	CASSQNDVTQETQYF
TRBV20-1	NA	TRBJ2-7	NA	TGCAGTGCTAGTCTCCGAGAGCAGTACTTC	CSASLREQYF
TRBV18	NA	TRBJ1-3	NA	TGTGCCAGCTCACAGGGTTCTGGAAACACCATATATTTT	CASSQGSGNTIYF
TRBV5-6	NA	TRBJ2-3	once	TGTGCCAGCAGCTCGCCCGGGACTGAGCCCACAGATACGCAGTATTTT	CASSSPGTEPTDTQYF
TRBV5-1	NA	TRBJ1-2	few	TGCGCCAGCAGCACTTCGGGGGGTTCTTCAGGCTATGGCTACACCTTC	CASSTSGGSSGYGYTF
TRBV5-1	TRBD2	TRBJ2-7	NA	TGCGCCAGCAGTCAAAGCGGGAGGCTCTCCTACGAGCAGTACTTC	CASSQSGRLSYEQYF
TRBV29-1	NA	TRBJ1-1	many	TGCAGCGTTGAGGAGGACCTGAACACTGAAGCTTTCTTT	CSVEEDLNTEAFF